A single sample gave rise to the 24 T cell receptor beta chains below, sequenced in a study of OX40 agonist ivuxolimab in advanced cancers. The data were produced by immunoSEQ multiplex PCR, yet TCRdb's version contains in-frame clones alone and is incomplete. Among about 110,000 clones listed, more than 85% were seen once. The sample in question was CD4+ or CD8+ T cells sorted from blood, obtained in a trial of the OX40 agonist ivuxolimab. These receptors were collected from an adult with an advanced solid tumor such as melanoma, head and neck, liver or kidney cancer.

The chain is built from TRBV6-5 and TRBJ1-1; D not resolved. The CDR3 has 14 residues. In germline, CDR1 is MNHEY, CDR2 SVGAGI. V was trimmed by 5 bases and J by 3 bases, leaving 13 bases between them. The DNA for the CDR3 is TGTGCCAGCAGTCCTTGGACGCGGGACACTGAAGCTTTCTTT. Translating it yields CASSPWTRDTEAFF.

The V call is TRBV7-2, the J call TRBJ2-7; D could derive from TRBD1 or TRBD2 (7 bases each). The CDR3 covers 15 residues. Per germline, CDR1 SGHTA and CDR2 FQGNSA. Trimming left V 5 bases short and J 0 bases short, with 14 bases between. CDR3: CASSQGGAISYEQYF. CDR3 DNA: TGTGCCAGCAGCCAGGGGGGGGCAATCTCCTACGAGCAGTACTTC.

The chain carries TRBV6-5 and TRBJ2-6, with D tentatively TRBD1 (5 bases). Germline loops: CDR1 MNHEY, CDR2 SVGAGI. The V end was cut by 7 bases, the J end by 0 bases, with 10 bases between. This CDR3 is built from 15 residues. The chain's CDR3 is CASNQGVSGANVLTF. The CDR3 DNA follows: TGTGCCAGCAACCAGGGCGTCTCTGGGGCCAACGTCCTGACTTTC.

This sequence joins TRBV29-1 and TRBJ1-5; 8 bases agree with TRBD1. Germline loops: CDR1 SQVTM, CDR2 ANQGSEA. CDR3 length: 12 residues. With V trimmed by 6 bases and J by 7 bases, 5 bases remained unmatched. The CDR3 DNA sequence: TGCAGCGTGGTGGGACAGGACCAGCCCCAGCATTTT. Residues: CSVVGQDQPQHF.

This clone was counted a single time. This chain connects TRBV27 to TRBJ2-1, with a tentative D call TRBD2 (6 bases). Trimming shortened V by 4 bases and J by 14 bases, and 15 bases separated the two germline ends. Per germline, CDR1 MNHEY and CDR2 SMNVEV (reference sequence). The CDR3 runs to 12 residues. The CDR3 sequence is CASSSISTRKFF. CDR3 nucleotide sequence: TGTGCCAGCAGTTCCATATCGACTAGAAAGTTCTTC.

The chain has TRBV28 and TRBJ1-2; the D is unclear. CDR1 and CDR2 from the germline V gene are MDHEN and SYDVKM. The CDR3 extends over 12 amino acids. V lost 8 bases and J lost 8, with 15 bases in between. CDR3 in amino acids: CASRPTWQGYTF. Written as DNA, the CDR3 is TGTGCCAGCCGCCCCACATGGCAAGGCTACACCTTC.

The chain combines TRBV6-5 with TRBJ2-2; no definite D call. The germline V and J ends were trimmed by 0 bases and 9 bases, with 8 bases remaining between them. The CDR3 length is 13 residues. CDR1 and CDR2 from the germline V gene are MNHEY and SVGAGI. In DNA form, the CDR3 reads TGTGCCAGCAGTTACTCCCACTTGAGGGAGCTGTTTTTT. This sequence encodes CASSYSHLRELFF.

This clone was counted a few times. The chain couples TRBV5-1 to TRBJ1-1; D is undetermined. This CDR3 contains 13 residues. The ends were cut back, 5 bases at V and 0 bases at J, with 8 bases in the middle. Germline CDR1 and CDR2: SGHRS and YFSETQ. The chain's CDR3 is CASSSQVNTEAFF. CDR3 sequence (DNA): TGCGCCAGCAGTTCCCAAGTGAACACTGAAGCTTTCTTT.

The chain uses TRBV5-4 and TRBJ2-2; D is uncertain. The germline V and J ends were trimmed by 0 bases and 6 bases, with 6 bases remaining between them. The CDR3 totals 13 residues. Germline V gene lookup returns CDR1 SGHNT and CDR2 YYREEE (reference sequence). CDR3 sequence (DNA): TGTGCCAGCAGCTTGGGTCTTCCCGGGGAGCTGTTTTTT. It encodes CASSLGLPGELFF.

The chain has TRBV10-3 and TRBJ2-1; TRBD2 matches 7 bases. This CDR3 contains 13 residues. The germline V gene has CDR1 ENHRY and CDR2 SYGVKD. Trimming at V came to 8 bases and at J to 2 bases, leaving 3 bases not matched to a gene. The CDR3 coding sequence is TGTGCCATCGACGGGGGGACCTACAATGAGCAGTTCTTC. Translated: CAIDGGTYNEQFF.

This chain links TRBV27 with TRBJ2-1, with TRBD2 matching over 7 bases. The germline V gene encodes CDR1 MNHEY and CDR2 SMNVEV (reference sequence). The V and J ends lost 6 bases and 8 bases, in that order; junction bases with no gene match: 13. This CDR3 region has 15 residues. The chain's CDR3 is CASSEGGSGWDEQFF. CDR3 in DNA: TGTGCCAGCAGCGAAGGCGGGAGCGGGTGGGATGAGCAGTTCTTC.

V usage is TRBV2 and J usage is TRBJ1-6, with 8 positions matching TRBD1. Trimming at V came to 5 bases and at J to 10 bases, leaving 10 bases not matched to a gene. The CDR3 spans 15 residues. Germline V gene sequence: CDR1 SNHLY, CDR2 FYNNEI. Here the CDR3 DNA reads TGTGCCAGCAGTCCTCTCGACAGGGGCGAATCACCCCTCCACTTT. As protein: CASSPLDRGESPLHF.

The rearrangement joins TRBV10-1 to TRBJ2-1; 7 bases match TRBD2. With V trimmed by 6 bases and J by 9 bases, 20 bases remained unmatched. The CDR3 is made up of 17 amino acids. CDR1 WNHNN and CDR2 SYGVQD come from the germline V gene (reference sequence). CDR3 nucleotides: TGCGCCAGCAGGAAACGGTCTAGCGGCCACCTCCCTACTGAGCAGTTCTTC. This translates into CASRKRSSGHLPTEQFF.

Turning to this clone: This may be a read error: a much more frequent sequence differs by one nucleotide. The rearrangement joins TRBV6-9 to TRBJ1-2; D unclear. The CDR3 covers 14 residues. The V gene lost 5 bases and the J gene lost 4 bases, with 14 bases spanning the gap. The germline gives CDR1 MNHGY, CDR2 SVAAGI. Written as DNA, the CDR3 is TGTGCCAGCAGTCCCGGCGCAAGGCCCTATGGCTACACCTTC. As protein: CASSPGARPYGYTF.

CDR3 bases: TGTGCCAGCAGCTCTAGCGGGAGGGACTGGCAGTTCTTC. Protein sequence: CASSSSGRDWQFF. The chain links TRBV5-8 to TRBJ2-1; 12 bases fit TRBD2. The CDR3 has 13 residues. Germline trimming cut 3 bases from V and 12 bases from J; bases unmatched to any gene: 4. CDR1 and CDR2 from the germline V gene are SGHTS and YDEGEE.

The V gene is TRBV28, the J gene TRBJ1-2; D not certain. V was cut by 2 bases and J by 4 bases, with 11 bases left in between. The CDR3 sequence is 14 residues long. The germline gives CDR1 MDHEN, CDR2 SYDVKM. CDR3 sequence reads: CASSLGAPVYGYTF. CDR3 in DNA: TGTGCCAGCAGTTTAGGTGCTCCCGTCTATGGCTACACCTTC.

This chain joins TRBV7-3 and TRBJ2-2; the D is unclear. This CDR3 spans 14 amino acids. Germline V gives CDR1 SGHTA, CDR2 FQGTGA. Trimming pared 3 bases from V and 0 bases from J, leaving 5 bases between. The CDR3 bases are TGTGCCAGCAGCTTCGCCCCGAACACCGGGGAGCTGTTTTTT. Its translation is CASSFAPNTGELFF. The whole variable domain, remainder taken from reference TRBV7-3 and TRBJ2-2, is GAGVSQTPSNKVTEKGKYVELRCDPISGHTALYWYRQSLGQGPEFLIYFQGTGAADDSGLPNDRFFAVRPEGSVSTLKIQRTERGDSAVYLCASSFAPNTGELFFGEGSRLTVL.

A word on this clone: The same CDR3 is also encoded by other DNA sequences in this sample. The genes are TRBV7-3 and TRBJ2-3; the match to TRBD2 covers 13 bases. Trimming at V came to 4 bases and at J to 3 bases, leaving 1 base not matched to a gene. Looked up from germline, CDR1 is SGHTA and CDR2 is FQGTGA. The CDR3 consists of 15 residues. The CDR3 loop reads CASSWGLAGTDTQYF. The CDR3 DNA reads as TGTGCCAGCAGCTGGGGACTAGCGGGAACAGATACGCAGTATTTT.

V usage is TRBV28 and J usage is TRBJ1-1; 12 bases are shared with TRBD1. The length of the CDR3 is 17 residues. CDR1 and CDR2 from the germline V gene are MDHEN and SYDVKM. The ends lost 2 bases at V and 7 bases at J; junction bases unmatched: 11. The CDR3 bases are TGTGCCAGCAGTTTAACGTGGGACAGGGGGCACGGAGGTGAAGCTTTCTTT. This gives the protein CASSLTWDRGHGGEAFF.

The chain is built from TRBV19 and TRBJ2-7; 9 nucleotides match TRBD1. Looked up from germline, CDR1 is LNHDA and CDR2 is SQIVND (reference sequence). Germline trimming cut 6 bases from V and 2 bases from J; bases unmatched to any gene: 5. CDR3 length equals 14 residues. The CDR3, as DNA: TGTGCCAGTAGGCGGACAGGGGAAACCTACGAGCAGTACTTC. Amino acid sequence: CASRRTGETYEQYF.

This chain uses TRBV7-2 with TRBJ1-2; TRBD1 might be the D (6 bases). The germline V and J ends were trimmed by 7 bases and 7 bases, with 19 bases remaining between them. There are 14 residues in the CDR3. Germline values: CDR1 SGHTA, CDR2 FQGNSA. Written as DNA, the CDR3 is TGTGCCAGCACCTCGGGGGCGGGGGCCGGTGGCTACACCTTC. Its translation: CASTSGAGAGGYTF.

The rearrangement joins TRBV9 to TRBJ2-1; 7 bases line up with TRBD2. CDR3 size: 14 residues. The junction had 4 bases not matched to a gene; V was cut back by 5 bases and J by 2 bases. Germline lookup yields CDR1 SGDLS and CDR2 YYNGEE. Written as DNA, the CDR3 is TGTGCCAGCAGTCCCGGGACTACCTACAATGAGCAGTTCTTC. This gives the protein CASSPGTTYNEQFF.

The chain links TRBV7-2 to TRBJ2-7; 14 nucleotides line up with TRBD2. Germline loops: CDR1 SGHTA, CDR2 FQGNSA. The V segment lost 6 bases and the J segment 8 bases; nucleotides outside the gene matches: 9. This CDR3 has 15 amino acids. CDR3 nucleotides: TGTGCCAGCAGTTTGCCCGGGACTAGCGGGAGACAGCAGTACTTC. Amino acids: CASSLPGTSGRQQYF.

This sequence joins TRBV10-1 and TRBJ2-5; the D is unclear. The J call may be incorrect, as the DNA end agrees better with TRBJ2-7. The V gene's germline CDR1 is WNHNN and CDR2 SYGVQD (reference sequence). The CDR3 covers 15 residues. The CDR3, as DNA: TGCGCCAGCAGTGAGGGGGTTGGCAAGGGCTACGAGCAGTACTTC. This gives the protein CASSEGVGKGYEQYF.